This T cell receptor (beta chain) was documented in a study of control samples from healthy donors and cancer patients. The CDR3 totals 15 residues. CDR1 is MNHEY and CDR2 is SVGAGI in the germline V gene. V was pared by 8 bases and J by 5 bases, with 18 bases between. Clones were read by immunoSEQ multiplex PCR, and TCRdb kept only the in-frame ones, dropping some. The sample gives about 75,000 clones, 94% of which show up once; 6.2% is in the top ten. J is TRBJ1-4 and V is TRBV6-5, with a weak D call TRBD1 (5 bases). The sample taken for sequencing was blood. This TCR came from a woman aged 40 to 50 in good health. The CDR3 is CASRRDPGENEKLFF. CDR3 coding DNA: TGTGCCAGCCGCCGGGACCCGGGGGAAAATGAAAAACTGTTTTTT.